The clone carrying this T cell receptor beta chain is a singleton in its sample. Antigen unknown. In the PCR, 60 Vbeta and 13 Jbeta primers were used. Sequencing used immunoSEQ multiplex PCR; TCRdb keeps in-frame clones, though not all of them. The sample has 85,000 to 120,000 clones, around 63% seen once. The sample comes from a study of cytomegalovirus exposure and HLA in healthy donors. Findings and caveats of the study: In a later analysis, an Asian-associated ancestry cluster reportedly showed fewer N-insertions than the approximately 640-donor mean. The authors confirmed in vitro that a few CMV-associated chains were specific for CMV antigens.

Germline lookup yields CDR1 SGHVS and CDR2 FNYEAQ. Trimming left V 5 bases short and J 0 bases short, with 13 bases between. The CDR3 totals 15 residues. The sample comprised PBMCs. This sequence joins TRBV7-6 and TRBJ2-5; a possible D gene is TRBD1 (5 bases). The TCR originated in a human donor in good health. Here the CDR3 reads CASSPERGYQETQYF. The CDR3 DNA sequence: TGTGCCAGCAGCCCGGAAAGGGGTTACCAAGAGACCCAGTACTTC.